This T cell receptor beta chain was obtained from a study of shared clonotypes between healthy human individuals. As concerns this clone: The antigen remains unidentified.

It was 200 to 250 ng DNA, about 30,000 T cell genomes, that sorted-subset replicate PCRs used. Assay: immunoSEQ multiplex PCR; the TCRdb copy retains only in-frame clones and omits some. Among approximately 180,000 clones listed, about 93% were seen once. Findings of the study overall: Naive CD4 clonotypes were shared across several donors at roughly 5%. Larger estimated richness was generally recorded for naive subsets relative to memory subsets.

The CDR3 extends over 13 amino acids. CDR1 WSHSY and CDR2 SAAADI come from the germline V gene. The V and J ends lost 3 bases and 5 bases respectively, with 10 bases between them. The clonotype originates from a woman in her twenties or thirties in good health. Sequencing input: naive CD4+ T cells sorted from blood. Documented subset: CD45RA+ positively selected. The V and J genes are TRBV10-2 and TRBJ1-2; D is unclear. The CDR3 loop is CASSDRTRYGYTF. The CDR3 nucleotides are TGCGCCAGCAGTGACAGGACGCGATATGGCTACACCTTC.